The TCR beta chain under discussion was sequenced for a study of blood T cell repertoires in COVID-19. Study in general: Samples came from the United States, Italy and Spain, spanning acute and convalescent COVID-19. Nucleic acid was either cDNA or gDNA, and it came from T cells, B-cell-depleted T cells, or PBMCs.

The CDR3 has 13 residues. The V end was cut by 0 bases, the J end by 9 bases, with 10 bases between. Germline-derived CDR1 and CDR2 are SGHRS and YFSETQ. Source study methods: Reference gene primer amplification yielded estimated nucleated cell counts. Assay: immunoSEQ multiplex PCR; the TCRdb copy retains only in-frame clones and omits some. V and J calls and clone size come straight from that table; D and trimming were deduced from the DNA. The table lists some 240,000 clones, around four fifths of them singletons. Specimen: peripheral blood. The sequence was collected from an older woman with active or convalescent COVID-19. V is TRBV5-1 and J is TRBJ1-5; D not certain. The DNA of the CDR3 is TGCGCCAGCAGCTTGGTGGAGGGTGCGCCCCAGCATTTT. It encodes CASSLVEGAPQHF.